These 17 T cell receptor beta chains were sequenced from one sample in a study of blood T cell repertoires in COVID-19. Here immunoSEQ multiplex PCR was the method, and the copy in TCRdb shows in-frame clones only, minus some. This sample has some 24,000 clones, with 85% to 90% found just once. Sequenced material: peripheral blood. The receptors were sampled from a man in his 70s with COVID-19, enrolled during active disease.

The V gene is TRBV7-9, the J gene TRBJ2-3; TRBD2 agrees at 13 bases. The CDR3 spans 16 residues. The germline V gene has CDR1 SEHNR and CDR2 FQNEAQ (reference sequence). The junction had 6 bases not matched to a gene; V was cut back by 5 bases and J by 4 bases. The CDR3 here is CASSQTSGGPSDTQYF. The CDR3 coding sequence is TGTGCCAGCAGCCAGACTAGCGGGGGGCCTTCAGATACGCAGTATTTT. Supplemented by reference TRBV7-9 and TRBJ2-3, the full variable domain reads DTGVSQNPRHKITKRGQNVTFRCDPISEHNRLYWYRQTLGQGPEFLTYFQNEAQLEKSRLLSDRFSAERPKGSFSTLEIQRTEQGDSAMYLCASSQTSGGPSDTQYFGPGTRLTVL.

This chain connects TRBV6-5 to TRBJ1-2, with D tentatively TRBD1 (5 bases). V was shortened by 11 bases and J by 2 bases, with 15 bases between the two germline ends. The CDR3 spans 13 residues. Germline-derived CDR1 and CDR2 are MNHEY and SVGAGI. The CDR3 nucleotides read TGTGCCTCCACTCGGGGGGAGAACTATGGCTACACCTTC. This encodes CASTRGENYGYTF.

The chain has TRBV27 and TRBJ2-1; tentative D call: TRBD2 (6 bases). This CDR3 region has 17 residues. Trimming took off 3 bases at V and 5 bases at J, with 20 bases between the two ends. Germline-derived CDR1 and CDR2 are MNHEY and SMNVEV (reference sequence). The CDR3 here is CASSFSSGRPINNEQFF. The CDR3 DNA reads TGTGCCAGCAGTTTTAGTAGCGGCCGTCCAATTAACAATGAGCAGTTCTTC.

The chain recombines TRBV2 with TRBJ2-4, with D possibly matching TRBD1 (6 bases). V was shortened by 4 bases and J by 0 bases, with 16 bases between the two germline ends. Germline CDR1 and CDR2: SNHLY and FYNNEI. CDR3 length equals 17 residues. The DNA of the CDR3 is TGTGCCAGCAGTGCTTTGGACAGTGATCTAGCCAAAAACATTCAGTACTTC. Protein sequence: CASSALDSDLAKNIQYF.

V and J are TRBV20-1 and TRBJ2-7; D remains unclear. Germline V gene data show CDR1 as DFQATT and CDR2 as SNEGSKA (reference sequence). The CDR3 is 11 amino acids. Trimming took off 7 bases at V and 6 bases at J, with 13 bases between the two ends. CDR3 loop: CSVHGGREQYF. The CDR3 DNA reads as TGCAGTGTTCATGGCGGTCGCGAGCAGTACTTC.

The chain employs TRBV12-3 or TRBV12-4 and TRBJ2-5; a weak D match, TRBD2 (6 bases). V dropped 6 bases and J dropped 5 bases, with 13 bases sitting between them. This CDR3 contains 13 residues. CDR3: CASSLTRGETQYF. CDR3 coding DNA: TGTGCCAGCAGCCTGACTAGGGGCGAGACCCAGTACTTC.

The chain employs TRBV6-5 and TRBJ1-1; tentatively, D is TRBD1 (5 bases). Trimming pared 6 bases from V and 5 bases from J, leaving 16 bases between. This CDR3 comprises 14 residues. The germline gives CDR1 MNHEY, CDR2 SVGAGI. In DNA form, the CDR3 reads TGTGCCAGCAGCTCCCGTTGGCAGGGTACTGAAGCTTTCTTT. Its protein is CASSSRWQGTEAFF.

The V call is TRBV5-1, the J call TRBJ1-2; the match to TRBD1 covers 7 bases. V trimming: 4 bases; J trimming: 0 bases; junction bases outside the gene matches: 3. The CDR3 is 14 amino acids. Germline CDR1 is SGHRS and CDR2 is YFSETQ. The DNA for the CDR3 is TGCGCCAGCAGCCCCGGGACAGCTAACTATGGCTACACCTTC. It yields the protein CASSPGTANYGYTF.

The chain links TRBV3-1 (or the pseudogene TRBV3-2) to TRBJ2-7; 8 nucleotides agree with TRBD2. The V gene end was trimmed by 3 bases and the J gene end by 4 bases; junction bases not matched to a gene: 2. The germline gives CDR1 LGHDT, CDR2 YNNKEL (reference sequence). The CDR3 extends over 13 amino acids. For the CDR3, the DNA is TGTGCCAGCAGCCAGGGACTAGAGTACGAGCAGTACTTC. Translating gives CASSQGLEYEQYF.

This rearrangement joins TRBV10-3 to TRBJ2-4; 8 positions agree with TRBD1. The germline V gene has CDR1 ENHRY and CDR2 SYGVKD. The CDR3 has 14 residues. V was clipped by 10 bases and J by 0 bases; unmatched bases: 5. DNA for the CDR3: TGTGCCACGACAGGGGACTTAGCCAAAAACATTCAGTACTTC. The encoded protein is CATTGDLAKNIQYF.

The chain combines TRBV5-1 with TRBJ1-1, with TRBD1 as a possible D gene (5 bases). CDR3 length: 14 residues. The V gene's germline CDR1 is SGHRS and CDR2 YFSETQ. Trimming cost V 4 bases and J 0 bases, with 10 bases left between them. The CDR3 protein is CASSPGLMNTEAFF. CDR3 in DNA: TGCGCCAGCAGCCCGGGACTCATGAACACTGAAGCTTTCTTT.

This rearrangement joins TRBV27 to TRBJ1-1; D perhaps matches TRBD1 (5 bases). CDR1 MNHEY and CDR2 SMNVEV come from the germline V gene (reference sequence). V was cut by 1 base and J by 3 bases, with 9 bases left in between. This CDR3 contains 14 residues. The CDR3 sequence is CASSLWQGYTEAFF. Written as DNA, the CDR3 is TGTGCCAGCAGTTTATGGCAGGGATACACTGAAGCTTTCTTT.

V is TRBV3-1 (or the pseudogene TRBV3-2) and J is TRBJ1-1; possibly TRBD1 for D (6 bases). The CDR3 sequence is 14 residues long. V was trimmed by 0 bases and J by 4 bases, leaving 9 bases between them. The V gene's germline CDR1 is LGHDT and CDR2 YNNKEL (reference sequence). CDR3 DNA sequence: TGTGCCAGCAGCCAAGAGTGGGGGCGCACTGAAGCTTTCTTT. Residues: CASSQEWGRTEAFF.

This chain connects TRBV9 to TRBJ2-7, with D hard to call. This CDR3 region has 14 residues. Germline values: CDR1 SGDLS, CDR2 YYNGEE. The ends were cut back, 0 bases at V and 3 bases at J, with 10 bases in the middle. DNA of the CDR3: TGTGCCAGCAGCGTAGGTTCTACGTTCTACGAGCAGTACTTC. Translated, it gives CASSVGSTFYEQYF.

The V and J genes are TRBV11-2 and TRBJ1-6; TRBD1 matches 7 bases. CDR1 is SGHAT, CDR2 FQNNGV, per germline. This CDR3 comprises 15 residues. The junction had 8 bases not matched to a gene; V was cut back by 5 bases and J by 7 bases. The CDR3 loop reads CASSLTGTANSPLHF. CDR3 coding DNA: TGTGCCAGCAGCCTCACCGGGACAGCCAATTCACCCCTCCACTTT.

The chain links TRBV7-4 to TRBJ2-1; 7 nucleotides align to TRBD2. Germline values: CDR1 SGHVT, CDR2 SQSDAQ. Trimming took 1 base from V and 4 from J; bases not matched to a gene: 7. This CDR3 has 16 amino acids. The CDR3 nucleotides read TGTGCCAGCAGCTTAGGCCCCTTGGGAGGGTACAATGAGCAGTTCTTC. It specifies CASSLGPLGGYNEQFF.

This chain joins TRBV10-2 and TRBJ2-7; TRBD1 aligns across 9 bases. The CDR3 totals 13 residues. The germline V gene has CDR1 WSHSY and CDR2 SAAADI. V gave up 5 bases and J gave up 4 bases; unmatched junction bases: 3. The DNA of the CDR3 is TGCGCCAGCAGTCCCGGGACAGGGTACGAGCAGTACTTC. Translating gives CASSPGTGYEQYF.